Below are 2 T cell receptor beta chains sequenced from a single sample in a study of OX40 agonist ivuxolimab in advanced cancers. Method: immunoSEQ multiplex PCR; TCRdb's copy keeps in-frame clones and lacks some. The data show roughly 80,000 clones, with around four fifths seen just once and more than 0.75% held by the top ten. Material: CD4+ or CD8+ T cells sorted from blood, obtained in a trial of the OX40 agonist ivuxolimab. The receptors come from an adult with an advanced solid tumor such as melanoma, head and neck, liver or kidney cancer.

The chain combines TRBV18 with TRBJ1-3; 8 bases align to TRBD1. The V and J ends lost 2 bases and 0 bases, in that order; junction bases with no gene match: 3. The CDR3 totals 16 residues. Germline CDR1 reads KGHSH; CDR2 reads LQKENI. For the CDR3, the DNA is TGTGCCAGCTCACCAAATGACAGGGGCTCTGGAAACACCATATATTTT. This encodes CASSPNDRGSGNTIYF.

This rearrangement joins TRBV29-1 to TRBJ1-2; no firm D call. Germline V gives CDR1 SQVTM, CDR2 ANQGSEA. CDR3 length: 13 residues. The V and J ends lost 6 bases and 4 bases respectively, with 15 bases between them. The CDR3 here is CSVGKTGSYGYTF. As DNA, the CDR3 is TGCAGCGTGGGAAAGACGGGCTCCTATGGCTACACCTTC.